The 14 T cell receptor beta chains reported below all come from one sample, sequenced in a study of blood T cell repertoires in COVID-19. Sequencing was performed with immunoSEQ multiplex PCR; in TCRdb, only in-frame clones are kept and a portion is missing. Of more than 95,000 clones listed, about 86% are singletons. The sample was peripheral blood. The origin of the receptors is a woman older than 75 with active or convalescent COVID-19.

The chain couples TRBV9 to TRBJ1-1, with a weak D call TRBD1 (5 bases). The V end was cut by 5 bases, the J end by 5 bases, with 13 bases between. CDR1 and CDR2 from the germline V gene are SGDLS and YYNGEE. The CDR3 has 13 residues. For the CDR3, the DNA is TGTGCCAGCAGTGCCCTCCAGGGTACTGAAGCTTTCTTT. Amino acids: CASSALQGTEAFF. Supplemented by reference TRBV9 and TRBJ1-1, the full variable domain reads DSGVTQTPKHLITATGQRVTLRCSPRSGDLSVYWYQQSLDQGLQFLIQYYNGEERAKGNILERFSAQQFPDLHSELNLSSLELGDSALYFCASSALQGTEAFFGQGTRLTVV.

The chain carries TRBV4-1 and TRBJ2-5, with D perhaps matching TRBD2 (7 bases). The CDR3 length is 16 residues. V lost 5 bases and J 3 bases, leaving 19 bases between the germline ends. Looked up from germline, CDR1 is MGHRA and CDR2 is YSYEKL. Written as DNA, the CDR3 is TGCGCCAGCAGCTCAATAGGGGGGGGTGTGAAAGAGACCCAGTACTTC. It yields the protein CASSSIGGGVKETQYF.

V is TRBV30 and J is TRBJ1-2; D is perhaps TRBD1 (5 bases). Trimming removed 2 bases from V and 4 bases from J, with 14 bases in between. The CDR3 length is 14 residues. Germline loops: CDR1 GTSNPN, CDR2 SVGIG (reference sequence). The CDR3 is CAWSPDKRGYGYTF. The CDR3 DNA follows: TGTGCCTGGAGTCCAGACAAAAGGGGCTATGGCTACACCTTC.

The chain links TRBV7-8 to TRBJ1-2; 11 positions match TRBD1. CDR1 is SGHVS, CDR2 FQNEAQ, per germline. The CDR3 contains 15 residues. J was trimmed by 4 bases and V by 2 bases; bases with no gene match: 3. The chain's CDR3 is CASSLWDRGTYGYTF. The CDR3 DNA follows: TGTGCCAGCAGCTTATGGGACAGGGGGACCTATGGCTACACCTTC.

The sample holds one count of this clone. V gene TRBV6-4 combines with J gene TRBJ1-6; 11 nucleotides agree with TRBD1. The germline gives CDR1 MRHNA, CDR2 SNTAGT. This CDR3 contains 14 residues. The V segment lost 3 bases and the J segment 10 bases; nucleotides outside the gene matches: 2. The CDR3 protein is CASSEGQGGSPLHF. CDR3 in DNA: TGTGCCAGCAGTGAGGGACAGGGGGGATCACCCCTCCACTTT.

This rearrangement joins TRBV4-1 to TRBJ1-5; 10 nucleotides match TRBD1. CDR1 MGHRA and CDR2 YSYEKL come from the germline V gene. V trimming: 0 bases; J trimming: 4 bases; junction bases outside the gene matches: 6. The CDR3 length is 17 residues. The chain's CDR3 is CASSQEGTGAANQPQHF. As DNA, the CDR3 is TGCGCCAGCAGCCAAGAGGGGACAGGGGCAGCTAATCAGCCCCAGCATTTT.

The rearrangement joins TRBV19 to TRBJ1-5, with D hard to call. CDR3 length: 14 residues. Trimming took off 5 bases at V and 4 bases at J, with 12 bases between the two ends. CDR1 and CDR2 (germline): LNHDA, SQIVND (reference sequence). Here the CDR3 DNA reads TGTGCCAGTAGTTGGGCAGTTCAAAATCAGCCCCAGCATTTT. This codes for CASSWAVQNQPQHF.

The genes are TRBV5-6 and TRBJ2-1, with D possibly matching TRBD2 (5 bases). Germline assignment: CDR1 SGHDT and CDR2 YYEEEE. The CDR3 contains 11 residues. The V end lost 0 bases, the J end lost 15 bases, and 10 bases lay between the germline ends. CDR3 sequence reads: CASSLGTRGFF. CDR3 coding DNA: TGTGCCAGCAGCTTGGGGACCCGGGGGTTCTTC.

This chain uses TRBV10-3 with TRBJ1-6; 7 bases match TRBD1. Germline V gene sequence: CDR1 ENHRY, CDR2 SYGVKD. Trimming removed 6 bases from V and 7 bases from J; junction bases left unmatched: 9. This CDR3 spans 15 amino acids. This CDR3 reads CAIRTTGAANSPLHF. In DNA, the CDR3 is TGTGCCATCAGGACAACAGGGGCCGCAAATTCACCCCTCCACTTT.

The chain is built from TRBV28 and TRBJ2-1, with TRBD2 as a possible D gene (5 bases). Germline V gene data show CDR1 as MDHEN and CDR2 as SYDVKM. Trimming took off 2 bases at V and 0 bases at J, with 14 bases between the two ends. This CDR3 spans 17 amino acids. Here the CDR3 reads CASSLLQDSVSYNEQFF. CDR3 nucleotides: TGTGCCAGCAGTTTACTTCAAGATAGCGTCTCCTACAATGAGCAGTTCTTC.

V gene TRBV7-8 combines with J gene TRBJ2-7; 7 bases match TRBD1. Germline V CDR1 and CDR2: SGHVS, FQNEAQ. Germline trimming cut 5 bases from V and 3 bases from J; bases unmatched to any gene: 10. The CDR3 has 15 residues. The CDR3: CASSPTGRTNYEQYF. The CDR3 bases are TGTGCCAGCAGCCCGACAGGGCGCACAAACTACGAGCAGTACTTC.

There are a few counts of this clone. This chain's CDR3 is CASSFGDRGYNEQFF. CDR3 nucleotides: TGTGCCAGCAGCTTTGGGGACAGGGGCTACAATGAGCAGTTCTTC. This chain links TRBV5-4 with TRBJ2-1, with 10 bases identical to TRBD1. V gave up 2 bases and J gave up 3 bases; unmatched junction bases: 2. The CDR3 runs 15 residues. Per germline, CDR1 SGHNT and CDR2 YYREEE (reference sequence).

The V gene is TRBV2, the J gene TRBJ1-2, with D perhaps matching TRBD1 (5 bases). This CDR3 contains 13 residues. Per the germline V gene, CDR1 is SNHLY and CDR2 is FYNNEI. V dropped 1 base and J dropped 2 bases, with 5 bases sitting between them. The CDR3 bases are TGTGCCAGCAGTGAAGACAGGAACTATGGCTACACCTTC. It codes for CASSEDRNYGYTF. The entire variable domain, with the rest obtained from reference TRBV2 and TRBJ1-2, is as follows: EPEVTQTPSHQVTQMGQEVILRCVPISNHLYFYWYRQILGQKVEFLVSFYNNEISEKSEIFDDQFSVERPDGSNFTLKIRSTKLEDSAMYFCASSEDRNYGYTFGSGTRLTVV.

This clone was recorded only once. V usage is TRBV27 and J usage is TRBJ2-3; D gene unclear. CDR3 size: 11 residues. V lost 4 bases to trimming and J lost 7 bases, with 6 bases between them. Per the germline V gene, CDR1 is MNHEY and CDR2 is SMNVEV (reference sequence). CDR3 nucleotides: TGTGCCAGCAGTTCCGTTTATACGCAGTATTTT. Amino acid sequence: CASSSVYTQYF.